The 8 T cell receptor beta chains presented below share a single source sample, sequenced in a study of naive and memory T cell subsets. Study-wide results and caveats: Especially in CD8 cells, naive repertoires contained a few larger clonotypes, possibly CD45RA-re-expressing memory cells.

Both TRBC1 and TRBC2 were covered by a beta constant-region primer of two equimolar oligonucleotides. The ligated cDNA underwent four PCR rounds using SP2 and nested alpha and beta constant-region primers. TCRdb reanalysed the UMI-ligation and nested PCR reads using MiXCR and keeps one entry per CDR3 protein. The sample yields around 140,000 distinct CDR3 sequences, 20% to 25% seen once. These receptors' antigens are unknown. Sequences were obtained from naive CD4+ T cells from blood. The receptors shown here come from a human donor in good health.

The chain is built from TRBV30 and TRBJ1-5, with 7 bases lining up with TRBD1. Germline-derived CDR1 and CDR2 are GTSNPN and SVGIG (reference sequence). CDR3 length equals 15 residues. J lost 3 bases, V lost 1 base, and 6 bases had no gene match. CDR3 nucleotide sequence: TGTGCCTGGAGTGGGGGGACAGTCCCCAATCAGCCCCAGCATTTT. This sequence encodes CAWSGGTVPNQPQHF.

The rearrangement uses TRBV28 and TRBJ1-5, with 10 bases aligning to TRBD1. The CDR3 sequence is 15 residues long. The germline V gene encodes CDR1 MDHEN and CDR2 SYDVKM. The junction had 6 bases not matched to a gene; V was cut back by 5 bases and J by 5 bases. The CDR3 region has the DNA TGTGCCAGCAGTCGGCCGGGACAGGGGTATCAGCCCCAGCATTTT. Its protein product is CASSRPGQGYQPQHF. The full variable domain, with the rest looked up from reference TRBV28 and TRBJ1-5, is DVKVTQSSRYLVKRTGEKVFLECVQDMDHENMFWYRQDPGLGLRLIYFSYDVKMKEKGDIPEGYSVSREKKERFSLILESASTNQTSMYLCASSRPGQGYQPQHFGDGTRLSIL.

The chain combines TRBV4-1 with TRBJ2-7, with D possibly matching TRBD1 (7 bases). Germline V gives CDR1 MGHRA, CDR2 YSYEKL. V lost 1 base to trimming and J lost 2 bases, with 15 bases between them. This CDR3 is built from 16 residues. In DNA form, the CDR3 reads TGCGCCAGCAGCCAAGTTCCAGGGGGGATTCCCTACGAGCAGTACTTC. Translated, it gives CASSQVPGGIPYEQYF.

CDR3 loop: CASRLAGVETQYF. As DNA, the CDR3 is TGTGCCAGCAGGCTAGCGGGAGTTGAGACCCAGTACTTC. This chain links TRBV6-2 or TRBV6-3 with TRBJ2-5; 10 bases fit TRBD2. CDR1 and CDR2 (germline): MNHEY, SVGEGT. The CDR3 covers 13 residues. J was trimmed by 5 bases and V by 6 bases; bases with no gene match: 3.

This clonotype occurred many times. The gene calls are TRBV5-1 and TRBJ2-3; TRBD2 aligns across 11 bases. CDR1 and CDR2 from the germline V gene are SGHRS and YFSETQ. J gave up 2 bases and V 3 bases, and 8 bases lay outside the gene matches. CDR3 size: 17 residues. The CDR3 is CASSSGRTSGFTDTQYF. The CDR3 coding sequence is TGCGCCAGCAGCTCCGGACGGACTAGCGGGTTCACAGATACGCAGTATTTT.

This clonotype showed up just a few times. The chain employs TRBV5-1 and TRBJ2-7, with D perhaps matching TRBD1 (5 bases). V dropped 0 bases and J dropped 0 bases, with 10 bases sitting between them. From germline, CDR1 is SGHRS and CDR2 YFSETQ. The CDR3 has 15 residues. In DNA form, the CDR3 reads TGCGCCAGCAGCTTGGGGGGCAGCATCTCCTACGAGCAGTACTTC. Translation: CASSLGGSISYEQYF.

The chain couples TRBV6-6 to TRBJ1-1; 8 bases match TRBD1. CDR1 and CDR2 from the germline V gene are MNHNY and SVGAGI (reference sequence). V was pared by 6 bases and J by 5 bases, with 5 bases of the junction left unmatched. The CDR3 runs to 13 residues. CDR3 sequence reads: CASSDRGNTEAFF. The CDR3 DNA reads as TGTGCCAGCAGCGACAGGGGTAATACTGAAGCTTTCTTT.

CDR3 sequence (DNA): TGCGCCAGCAGCTCCACACAGGGGGCGGCTTTCTTT. Its protein product is CASSSTQGAAFF. The chain links TRBV5-1 to TRBJ1-1; 9 bases are shared with TRBD1. The V segment lost 3 bases and the J segment 11 bases; nucleotides outside the gene matches: 5. The CDR3 spans 12 residues. Per germline, CDR1 SGHRS and CDR2 YFSETQ.